A single sample gave rise to the 10 T cell receptor beta chains below, sequenced in a study of prognosis after radiotherapy for stage I lung cancer. The study amplified the TCR beta CDR3 region from genomic DNA. This amplification was carried out by two rounds of multiplex PCR. Gene-specific primers for each TRBV and TRBJ gene drove first-round PCR. TCRdb called the multiplex PCR reads again in MiXCR, with one record for every CDR3 protein. The data contain over 30,000 distinct CDR3 sequences, around 22% of them singletons. Sequences were derived from PBMCs, sampled before or after stereotactic body radiation therapy (not recorded which). These receptor sequences come from a donor of 50 years or more with non-small cell lung cancer.

Concerning this clonotype itself: The junction departs from germline at one end; a sequencing error may be responsible. The chain employs TRBV6-2 or TRBV6-3 and TRBJ2-3, with TRBD1 matching 8 bases. The CDR3 has 17 amino acids. Per germline, CDR1 MNHEY and CDR2 SVGEGT. The CDR3 DNA reads as TGTGCCAGTAGTTTCTCTTTGACAGGGGCCGACACAAATACGCAGTATTTT. This sequence encodes CASSFSLTGADTNTQYF.

The chain recombines TRBV27 with TRBJ2-7; D might be TRBD2 (7 bases). Germline V gene sequence: CDR1 MNHEY, CDR2 SMNVEV (reference sequence). V was pared by 4 bases and J by 4 bases, with 35 bases between. The CDR3 covers 21 residues. The CDR3 DNA is TGTGCCAGCAGTTACCCAAGGAACGGGGGGCCCTATCCGGGCCCCTCATACGAGCAGTACTTC. This sequence encodes CASSYPRNGGPYPGPSYEQYF.

Many counts were recorded for this clonotype. J is TRBJ2-1 and V is TRBV3-1; 10 nucleotides align to TRBD2. CDR3 length: 16 residues. The V and J ends lost 6 bases and 2 bases, in that order; junction bases with no gene match: 7. Germline V gene data show CDR1 as LGHDT and CDR2 as YNNKEL (reference sequence). The CDR3 spells CASRRTSGGAYNEQFF. The CDR3 nucleotides are TGTGCCAGCAGGAGGACTAGCGGAGGAGCCTACAATGAGCAGTTCTTC.

The genes are TRBV9 and TRBJ1-5, with D maybe TRBD1 (5 bases). The CDR3 has 14 residues. In germline, CDR1 is SGDLS, CDR2 YYNGEE. The germline V and J ends were trimmed by 0 bases and 5 bases, with 9 bases remaining between them. This CDR3 is CASSVEGGDQPQHF. CDR3 bases: TGTGCCAGCAGCGTAGAGGGAGGGGATCAGCCCCAGCATTTT.

This clonotype was picked up many times. The chain carries TRBV6-5 and TRBJ1-1; 8 positions match TRBD1. The CDR3 spans 16 residues. Germline CDR1 is MNHEY and CDR2 is SVGAGI. Unmatched junction bases numbered 10, after V lost 2 bases and J lost 5 bases. The CDR3 DNA is TGTGCCAGCAGTTACAGGCGGCAGGGGGCGGGTACTGAAGCTTTCTTT. Translating gives CASSYRRQGAGTEAFF.

This clonotype has at least ten counts. The CDR3 DNA sequence: TGTGCCAGCAGTTTCACTGGTCAGGGTCATTTTAATCAGCCCCAGCATTTT. Its translation is CASSFTGQGHFNQPQHF. The chain combines TRBV28 with TRBJ1-5, with D possibly being TRBD1 (5 bases). V shed 3 bases and J shed 4 bases, with 19 bases lying between them. Germline values: CDR1 MDHEN, CDR2 SYDVKM. The CDR3 runs 17 residues.

The chain links TRBV4-1 to TRBJ1-1; D uncertain. V was trimmed by 1 base and J by 5 bases, leaving 11 bases between them. Germline assignment: CDR1 MGHRA and CDR2 YSYEKL. The CDR3 has 14 amino acids. CDR3 sequence (DNA): TGCGCCAGCAGCCAAGCCCAGAGAGAGACTGAAGCTTTCTTT. Translating gives CASSQAQRETEAFF.

This clonotype was recorded at least ten times. This chain joins TRBV20-1 and TRBJ2-1; tentative D call: TRBD1 (5 bases). The CDR3 has 10 residues. Trimming stripped 4 bases from V and 7 bases from J, with 5 bases between. Germline loops: CDR1 DFQATT, CDR2 SNEGSKA (reference sequence). The CDR3 DNA follows: TGCAGTGCTAACAGGAATGAGCAGTTCTTC. Its translation is CSANRNEQFF.

This clonotype was recorded at least ten times. This chain connects TRBV11-2 to TRBJ2-7, with D possibly matching TRBD2 (6 bases). With 5 bases removed from V and 4 bases from J, the gap between germline ends came to 12 bases. Germline CDR1 reads SGHAT; CDR2 reads FQNNGV. The CDR3 sequence is 13 residues long. The CDR3 nucleotides read TGTGCCAGCAGCAACGATGCGGGATACGAGCAGTACTTC. This codes for CASSNDAGYEQYF.

The table lists this clonotype with many counts. This rearrangement joins TRBV28 to TRBJ1-1; no firm D call. This CDR3 has 11 residues. Trimming took 3 bases from V and 5 from J, leaving 4 bases between them. Germline CDR1 MDHEN, CDR2 SYDVKM. As DNA, the CDR3 is TGTGCCAGCAGTTTGGGGACTGAAGCTTTCTTT. Amino acids: CASSLGTEAFF.